Listed here is a single T cell receptor (beta chain). In the authors' workflow: Reference gene primer amplification gave estimated nucleated cell counts. Here immunoSEQ multiplex PCR was the method, and the copy in TCRdb shows in-frame clones only, minus some. D and trimming come from the DNA, and the V and J calls and clone size come from that table. The sample gives 210,000 or so clones, around 90% of which show up once; 11% is in the top ten. This entry is derived from a study of blood T cell repertoires in COVID-19. The overall study: Acute and convalescent COVID-19 specimens originated in the United States, Italy and Spain.

The age range of participants was about 18 to 95 years, with residence in under 25 US areas. Grouping used clinical history reported by participants in a survey and questionnaire. With V trimmed by 4 bases and J by 4 bases, 11 bases remained unmatched. This CDR3 has 16 residues. Germline CDR1 SEHNR, CDR2 FQNEAQ (reference sequence). Source material: PBMCs or T cells enriched from blood (not recorded which). V and J are TRBV7-9 and TRBJ1-1; 8 nucleotides agree with TRBD1. The clonotype comes from a man under 40 who had recovered from COVID-19. This chain's CDR3 is CASSSRPGQGGTEAFF. The CDR3 coding sequence is TGTGCCAGCAGCTCCAGACCAGGACAGGGTGGCACTGAAGCTTTCTTT.